This TCR beta chain was captured in a study of T cell changes during pregnancy in multiple sclerosis. The data were produced by immunoSEQ multiplex PCR, yet TCRdb's version contains in-frame clones alone and is incomplete. Among tens of thousands of clones, 94% were seen once, and the ten largest hold 0.12% to 0.15%. V trimming: 5 bases; J trimming: 0 bases; junction bases outside the gene matches: 10. From germline, CDR1 is SNHLY and CDR2 FYNNEI. This CDR3 comprises 17 residues. This chain connects TRBV2 to TRBJ2-1; 7 bases align to TRBD2. The sequences come from CD4+ T cells from peripheral blood mononuclear cells, collected after pregnancy. The sequence derives from a female donor with multiple sclerosis, enrolled in a pregnancy study. The CDR3 coding sequence is TGTGCCAGCAGTTGGGAGGGAATATCGAGCTCCTACAATGAGCAGTTCTTC. It yields the protein CASSWEGISSSYNEQFF.